Given below is one T cell receptor (beta chain) in context. This clonotype was seen a few times. This clone's antigen is unknown. No base qualities exist here, and no much larger clone lies one base off it. The data were obtained in a study of CD8 T cells in ankylosing spondylitis (dated 2017 in TCRdb). Study-level background: T cell receptor beta repertoires were profiled in healthy donors and ankylosing spondylitis patients so that disease-linked TCR variants could be found. The full study cohort comprised 25 ankylosing spondylitis patients and some 110 healthy donors. Peripheral blood samples were taken, and synovial fluid was additionally collected from ankylosing spondylitis patients.

Points the paper makes about the study in general: Blood from ankylosing spondylitis patients appeared to be characterized by a TCR beta motif composed of roughly 8 highly homologous amino acid variants. The disease-linked clones showed a CD8+ phenotype and occurred at relatively low frequencies in peripheral blood. Some TCR beta motif variants had previously been reported in synovial fluid and blood of reactive arthritis patients, which suggested common disease-initiation mechanisms. According to the report, matched synovial fluid samples from ankylosing spondylitis patients were significantly enriched for the disease-linked clones.

V is shortened by 5 bases, J by 5 bases, and the region joining them spans 12 bases. The CDR3 numbers 13 residues from cysteine through phenylalanine. Only the CDR3 portion is preserved as DNA: 39 bases, with reading frame beginning at the first base. Instrument used: Illumina HiSeq 2500. Quantitative 5'-RACE with molecular barcodes was the method used to prepare the TCR beta libraries. As for the authors' bioinformatics: A new computational method, built on a probabilistic model of VDJ rearrangement, was used to identify disease-linked TCR variants. TCRdb cleaned the public reads at Q25 with fastp, built clones with MiXCR and kept in-frame beta chains. CDR3 protein duplicates are merged, each entry listing the most common genes and DNA. The V and J calls and clone size are TCRdb's, not the authors'. For this sample there are around 220,000 distinct CDR3 sequences; roughly a tenth appear just once. The ten most abundant clones make up under 25% of the sample.

The source is a male donor with ankylosing spondylitis or in good health (not recorded which). The sequenced material came from blood, either unsorted or a sorted T cell fraction (not recorded which). In this chain, TRBV12-3 or TRBV12-4 is recombined with TRBJ2-5, with the D gene not confidently named. This receptor has the CDR3 CASSRLDRETQYF. Here is the DNA: TGTGCCAGCAGTCGTCTAGATCGGGAGACCCAGTACTTC.